The clone carrying this T cell receptor beta chain was seen only a few times. Its antigen remains unidentified. Specified treatment: approximately nine-day PBMC culture with coronavirus spike peptide pools or control peptides (ViraFEST assay). T cells were expanded with peptide pools, and expanded clonotypes were identified by TCR sequencing. V lost 0 bases, J lost 14 bases, and 20 bases lay in between. From germline, CDR1 is DFQATT and CDR2 SNEGSKA (reference sequence). This CDR3 region has 15 residues. The data were obtained in a study of vaccination and CD4 T cells after COVID-19. Whole-study context: Fewer than ten convalescent cases were mild and one was severe, and all had been SARS-CoV-2 positive by nasal swab PCR.

Scientists ran DNA taken from cultured CD4+ T cells through the Oncomine TCR Beta short-read assay for sequencing. TCRdb reanalysed the PCR reads using MiXCR and keeps one entry per CDR3 protein. The sample gives around 13,000 distinct CDR3 sequences, under 60% of which show up once; around 15% is in the top ten. The sequence derives from a human donor who had recovered from COVID-19. The chain uses TRBV20-1 and TRBJ1-6; maybe TRBD1 (6 bases). Sequenced material: CD4+ T cells from blood, cultured in vitro. The CDR3 is CSARDIREGGSTLHF. The CDR3 nucleotides are TGCAGTGCTAGAGATATTCGAGAGGGGGGCTCGACCCTCCACTTT.